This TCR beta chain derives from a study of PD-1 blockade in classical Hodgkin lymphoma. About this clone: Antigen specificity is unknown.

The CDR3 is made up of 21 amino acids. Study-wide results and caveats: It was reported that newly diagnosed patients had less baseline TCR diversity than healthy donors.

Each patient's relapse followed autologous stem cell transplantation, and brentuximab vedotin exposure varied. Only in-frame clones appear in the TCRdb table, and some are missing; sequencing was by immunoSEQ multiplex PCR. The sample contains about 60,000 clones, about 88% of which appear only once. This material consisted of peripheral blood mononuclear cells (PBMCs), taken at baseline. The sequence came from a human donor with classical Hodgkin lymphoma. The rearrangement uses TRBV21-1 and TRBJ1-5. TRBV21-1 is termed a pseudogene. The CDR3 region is CASSTPTEERIEGYSNQPQHF. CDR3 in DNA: TGTGCCAGCAGCACTCCAACCGAGGAAAGGATCGAGGGCTATAGCAATCAGCCCCAGCATTTT.